The sequence of this TCR beta chain was determined in a study of blood T cells in healthy people across ages. The V end lost 1 base, the J end lost 1 base, and 11 bases lay between the germline ends. The V gene's germline CDR1 is PRHDT and CDR2 FYEKMQ (reference sequence). The CDR3 totals 16 residues. Each sample yielded at least 6 million isolated PBMCs. Study outcomes and limitations: The recorded TCR beta diversity per million T cells decreased in a roughly linear manner with age. Observed TCR beta diversity showed a strong correlation with the percentage of naive T cells as measured by flow cytometry.

Primed by a sample-barcoded 5' primer and a J-beta primer mix, a second PCR proceeded for 7 to 11 cycles. Sequencing yielded, for each sample, at least 2.5 million paired-end reads carrying CDR3. Using its own MiXCR run on the 5' RACE reads, TCRdb lists one record per CDR3 protein. This sample has 1.5 million to 2 million distinct CDR3 sequences, with roughly 50% found just once. This clonotype has just a few counts. Its specificity is not known. This chain connects TRBV13 to TRBJ2-4; D perhaps matches TRBD2 (6 bases). The sequencing sample was made of blood. The clonotype was recovered from a woman in her thirties or forties in good health. CDR3 amino acids: CASSLAWRVAKNIQYF. DNA for the CDR3: TGTGCCAGCAGCTTAGCGTGGAGGGTGGCCAAAAACATTCAGTACTTC.